These T cell receptor beta chains were read from a single sample in a study of T cells in Graves' hyperthyroidism and ophthalmopathy. TCRdb passed the multiplex PCR reads through MiXCR, listing each CDR3 protein once. The data show around 540,000 distinct CDR3 sequences, around 16% seen once. Sequenced sample: blood. These receptors originate from a woman in her twenties or thirties with Graves' ophthalmopathy. Both conserved end residues are part of each CDR3. The D gene is left open where the match is weak. Expanded clones get a size class; other rows say once, few or many, or leave the size out.

V gene	clone size	J gene	D gene	CDR3 DNA	CDR3 protein
TRBV7-2	.	TRBJ2-3	.	TGTGCCAGCAGCGTAGCCCTCTCACGAGATACGCAGTATTTT	CASSVALSRDTQYF
TRBV6-2/TRBV6-3	few	TRBJ2-1	.	TGTGCCAGCAGTTACGTTGGAGGCAATCGTTACAATGAGCAGTTCTTC	CASSYVGGNRYNEQFF
TRBV10-3	.	TRBJ2-5	.	TGTGCCATCAGTGGGCGGGAACGGGGGGAGACCCAGTACTTC	CAISGRERGETQYF
TRBV5-1	few	TRBJ2-1	.	TGCGCCAGCAGCCCGAGGGGCGGGGATAATGAGCAGTTCTTC	CASSPRGGDNEQFF
TRBV28	many	TRBJ2-1	.	TGTGCCAGCAGTCTCAGGTCACACTCATTAAGCTCCTACAATGAGCAGTTCTTC	CASSLRSHSLSSYNEQFF
TRBV7-9	many	TRBJ2-3	.	TGTGCCAGCAGCTTATCCCCCGATACGCAGTATTTT	CASSLSPDTQYF
TRBV27	many	TRBJ2-5	TRBD2	TGTGCCAGCAGTGCAAAGGGCAGTTCGTTGACTAGCGGGAGAGAGACCCAGTACTTC	CASSAKGSSLTSGRETQYF
TRBV6-2/TRBV6-3	few	TRBJ1-1	TRBD1	TGTGCCAGCAGAATCGACAGGGTCAGGACTGAAGCTTTCTTT	CASRIDRVRTEAFF
TRBV19	few	TRBJ1-1	.	TGTGCCAGTAGTATATCCTTGGACAGACCTGAAGCTTTCTTT	CASSISLDRPEAFF
TRBV4-1	few	TRBJ1-1	.	TGCGCCAGCAGCCAGGAAACTGAAGCTTTCTTT	CASSQETEAFF
TRBV4-3	few	TRBJ2-1	TRBD2	TGCGCCAGCAGCCAAGATAAGGGGGCTAGCGGGAGGGTAAAGCAGTTCTTC	CASSQDKGASGRVKQFF
TRBV3-1	many	TRBJ2-2	TRBD2	TGTGCCAGCAGCCAAGTAGCGGGACACACCGGGGAGCTGTTTTTT	CASSQVAGHTGELFF
TRBV5-5	.	TRBJ2-2	.	TGTGCCAGCAGCTTGTCCAGGGGTAACACCGGGGAGCTGTTTTTT	CASSLSRGNTGELFF
TRBV6-1	few	TRBJ2-1	.	TGTGCCAGCAGTCACGTTGCTGAGCAGTTCTTC	CASSHVAEQFF
TRBV15	.	TRBJ2-4	TRBD2	TGTGCCACCAGCAGAGCTACTAGCGCAAACAAAAACATTCAGTACTTC	CATSRATSANKNIQYF
TRBV7-8	many	TRBJ2-7	TRBD2	TGTGCCAGCAGCTTAGAGGGTCCCGGACTAGCGGGATCCTACGAGCAGTACTTC	CASSLEGPGLAGSYEQYF
TRBV27	.	TRBJ1-6	.	TGTGCCAGCAGTTTATACCGGGGGGGTTCACCCCTCCACTTT	CASSLYRGGSPLHF
TRBV18	many	TRBJ1-1	.	TGTGCCAGCTCCCCCCGAGTAGTGAACACTGAAGCTTTCTTT	CASSPRVVNTEAFF
TRBV7-2	many	TRBJ2-5	TRBD1	TGTGCCAGCAGCGCCCAGACAGGGAACCAAGAGACCCAGTACTTC	CASSAQTGNQETQYF
TRBV28	few	TRBJ2-3	.	TGTGCCAGCAGTTCTCTAAGACAGATTACAGATACGCAGTATTTT	CASSSLRQITDTQYF
TRBV28	many	TRBJ2-1	TRBD2	TGTGCCAGCAACATACTAGCGGGAGGGCCCGAGCGCTCCTACAATGAGCAGTTCTTC	CASNILAGGPERSYNEQFF
TRBV7-3	many	TRBJ2-3	.	TGTGCCAGCAGCTTAAACTTGGCAGATACGCAGTATTTT	CASSLNLADTQYF
TRBV7-2	few	TRBJ2-1	.	TGTGCCAGCAGCTTACTTAAGGCTAACAATGAGCAGTTCTTC	CASSLLKANNEQFF
TRBV27	few	TRBJ2-7	TRBD1	TGTGCCAGCAGTTTATCGGGACAGGGGGCGCAGGAGCAGTACTTC	CASSLSGQGAQEQYF
TRBV19	few	TRBJ2-3	.	TGTGCCAGTAGTAAGCCGAGCGGGAGCACAGATACGCAGTATTTT	CASSKPSGSTDTQYF
TRBV19	.	TRBJ2-1	.	TGTGCCAGTAGTATTGGACAGCGCAGTGTGCAGTTCTTC	CASSIGQRSVQFF
TRBV5-1	many	TRBJ1-5	TRBD1	TGCGCCAGCAGCCCGCGGACAGGGGGCGATCAGCCCCAGCATTTT	CASSPRTGGDQPQHF
TRBV30	many	TRBJ2-3	TRBD2	TGTGCCTGGAGTTCACTAGCGTCCGATACGCAGTATTTT	CAWSSLASDTQYF
TRBV10-3	.	TRBJ2-2	.	TGTGCCAACGCGATAGAAGGGACCGGGGAGCTGTTTTTT	CANAIEGTGELFF
TRBV6-1	many	TRBJ2-7	.	TGTGCCAGCAGTTTATACAGACGCTACGAGCAGTACTTC	CASSLYRRYEQYF
TRBV20-1	few	TRBJ2-6	.	TGCAGTGCTAGTCTGGGGCCCTCTGGGGCCAACGTCCTGACTTTC	CSASLGPSGANVLTF
TRBV7-2	many	TRBJ2-7	TRBD2	TGTGCCAGCAGCTTAGCGCCCGGGAGGGCCGGGTACGAGCAGTACTTC	CASSLAPGRAGYEQYF
TRBV19	.	TRBJ2-1	.	TGTGCCAGTAGTATACGGGTCGACTCCAATGAGCAGTTCTTC	CASSIRVDSNEQFF